This TCR beta chain appears in the sequencing data of a study of T cell responses to AZD1222 COVID-19 vaccine. General study points: Breadth and depth of Spike-specific TCRs rose after two AZD1222 doses. Reports indicate that nearly half of spike-specific TCRs are directed at unmutated variant regions. Clonal diversity was possibly underestimated, and white British individuals and females predominated among donors.

CDR1 and CDR2 from the germline V gene are SGHRS and YFSETQ. The CDR3 loop spans 15 amino acids. The V end was cut by 0 bases, the J end by 1 base, with 10 bases between. In the case of this clone: The antigen remains unidentified.

Repertoires were generated with immunoSEQ multiplex PCR, while TCRdb's copy carries only in-frame clones and drops some. The table records tens of thousands of clones, about 83% of them present only once. V usage is TRBV5-1 and J usage is TRBJ2-5; D assignment may be TRBD1 or TRBD2 (5 bases each). The source of this sequence is an adult who received the AZD1222 COVID-19 vaccine. This material consisted of peripheral blood, taken 28 days after the second AZD1222 dose. The CDR3 DNA sequence: TGCGCCAGCAGCTTGGTAGGGACCTTCCAAGAGACCCAGTACTTC. The encoded protein is CASSLVGTFQETQYF. Filled out from reference TRBV5-1 and TRBJ2-5, the complete variable domain reads KAGVTQTPRYLIKTRGQQVTLSCSPISGHRSVSWYQQTPGQGLQFLFEYFSETQRNKGNFPGRFSGRQFSNSRSEMNVSTLELGDSALYLCASSLVGTFQETQYFGPGTRLLVL.